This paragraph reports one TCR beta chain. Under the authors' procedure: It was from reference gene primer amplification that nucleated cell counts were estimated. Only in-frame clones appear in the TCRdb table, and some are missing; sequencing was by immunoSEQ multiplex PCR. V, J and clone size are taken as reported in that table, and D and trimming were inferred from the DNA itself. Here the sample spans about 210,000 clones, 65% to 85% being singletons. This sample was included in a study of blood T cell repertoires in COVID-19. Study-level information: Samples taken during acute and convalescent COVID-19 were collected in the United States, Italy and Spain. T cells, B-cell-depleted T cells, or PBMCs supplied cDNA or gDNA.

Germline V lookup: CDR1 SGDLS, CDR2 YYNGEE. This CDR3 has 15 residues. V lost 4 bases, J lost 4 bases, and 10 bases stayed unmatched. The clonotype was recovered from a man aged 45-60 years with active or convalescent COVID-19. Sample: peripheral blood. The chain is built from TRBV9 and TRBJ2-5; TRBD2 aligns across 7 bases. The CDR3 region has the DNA TGTGCCAGCAGCCTCCAAGGGGCTAGCGGAGAGACCCAGTACTTC. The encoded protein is CASSLQGASGETQYF.